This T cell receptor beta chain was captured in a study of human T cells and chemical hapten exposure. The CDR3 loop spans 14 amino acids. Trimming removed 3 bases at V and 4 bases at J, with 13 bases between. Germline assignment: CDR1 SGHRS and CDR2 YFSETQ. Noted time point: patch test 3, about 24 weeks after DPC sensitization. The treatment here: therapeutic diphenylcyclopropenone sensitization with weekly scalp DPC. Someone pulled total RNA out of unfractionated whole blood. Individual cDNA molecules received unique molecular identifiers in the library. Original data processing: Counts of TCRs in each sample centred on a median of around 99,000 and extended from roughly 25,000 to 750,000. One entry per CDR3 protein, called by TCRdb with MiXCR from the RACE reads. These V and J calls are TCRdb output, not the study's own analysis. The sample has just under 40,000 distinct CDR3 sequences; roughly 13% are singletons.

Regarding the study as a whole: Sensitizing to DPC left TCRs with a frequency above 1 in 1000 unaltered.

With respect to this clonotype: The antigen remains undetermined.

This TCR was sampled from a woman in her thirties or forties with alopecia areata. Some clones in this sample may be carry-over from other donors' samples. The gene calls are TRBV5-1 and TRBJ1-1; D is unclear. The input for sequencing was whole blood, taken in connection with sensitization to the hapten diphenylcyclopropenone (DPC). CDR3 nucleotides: TGCGCCAGCAGCTCTCAGCCGTCGGGCACTGAAGCTTTCTTT. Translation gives CASSSQPSGTEAFF.